One and the same sample provided the 5 T cell receptor beta chains below, sequenced in a study of shared clonotypes between healthy human individuals. It was CD45RO-negative cells, positively selected for CCR7, that made up naive CD8 cells, with terminally differentiated effector memory CD45RA+ cells excluded. Data came from immunoSEQ multiplex PCR; TCRdb stores just in-frame clones and leaves some out. The data show about 2 million clones, about 95% seen once. Source material: naive CD8+ T cells sorted from blood. These receptors were collected from a man aged 18 to 29 in good health.

To note about this clone: A much larger clone differs by one base, so this may be a read error. Other DNA sequences in this sample translate to the same CDR3. The chain uses TRBV11-2 and TRBJ2-7, with D unresolved. The CDR3 covers 11 residues. Germline-derived CDR1 and CDR2 are SGHAT and FQNNGV. Between the trimmed V and J ends, which lost 5 bases and 1 base, there was a span of 3 bases. The CDR3 nucleotides read TGTGCCAGCAGCCCGTCCTACGAGCAGTACTTC. It specifies CASSPSYEQYF.

The chain uses TRBV4-3 and TRBJ1-2; D possibly corresponds to TRBD1 (5 bases). V was clipped by 0 bases and J by 4 bases, with 12 bases between them. Germline CDR1 LGHNA, CDR2 YSLEER. The CDR3 is made up of 15 amino acids. CDR3 DNA: TGCGCCAGCAGCCAAGAAGCCTCCGGGGGCTATGGCTACACCTTC. Translating gives CASSQEASGGYGYTF.

CDR3 nucleotides: TGTGCCAGCAGTATCCGGGACTACCTTAACTACGAGCAGTACTTC. Protein: CASSIRDYLNYEQYF. V usage is TRBV6-1 and J usage is TRBJ2-7, with 7 bases fitting TRBD2. The CDR3 contains 15 residues. Germline assignment: CDR1 MNHNS and CDR2 SASEGT. V shed 5 bases, J shed 3 bases, and the junction held 10 bases outside the gene matches.

The chain is built from TRBV5-4 and TRBJ1-4; 10 nucleotides align to TRBD1. CDR1 SGHNT and CDR2 YYREEE come from the germline V gene (reference sequence). The CDR3 runs to 15 residues. The ends lost 4 bases at V and 4 bases at J; junction bases unmatched: 4. CDR3 amino acids: CASSPGQGDNEKLFF. The DNA of the CDR3 is TGTGCCAGCAGCCCTGGACAGGGGGATAATGAAAAACTGTTTTTT.

This chain joins TRBV14 and TRBJ1-2; 9 positions match TRBD1. CDR3 length: 15 residues. V shed 5 bases, J shed 4 bases, and the junction held 8 bases outside the gene matches. The germline CDR1 and CDR2 sequences are SGHDN and FVKESK. CDR3 nucleotides: TGTGCCAGCAGCGTGGGACAGGGAAACCCCTATGGCTACACCTTC. The encoded protein is CASSVGQGNPYGYTF.